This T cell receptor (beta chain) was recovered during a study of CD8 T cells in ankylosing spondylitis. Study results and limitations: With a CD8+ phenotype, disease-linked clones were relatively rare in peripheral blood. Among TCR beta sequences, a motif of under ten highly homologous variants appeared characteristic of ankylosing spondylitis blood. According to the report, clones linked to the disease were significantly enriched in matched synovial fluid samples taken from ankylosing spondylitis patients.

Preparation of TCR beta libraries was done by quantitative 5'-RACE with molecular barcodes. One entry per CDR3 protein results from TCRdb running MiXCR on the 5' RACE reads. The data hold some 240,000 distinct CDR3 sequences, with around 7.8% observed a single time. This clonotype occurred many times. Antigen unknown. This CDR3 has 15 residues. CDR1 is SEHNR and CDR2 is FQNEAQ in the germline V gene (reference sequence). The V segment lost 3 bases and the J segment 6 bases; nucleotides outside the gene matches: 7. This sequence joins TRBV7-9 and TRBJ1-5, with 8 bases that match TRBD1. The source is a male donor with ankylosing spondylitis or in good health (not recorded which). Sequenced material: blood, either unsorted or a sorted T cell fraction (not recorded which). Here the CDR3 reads CASSLTGERSQPQHF. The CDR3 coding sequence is TGTGCCAGCAGCTTGACAGGGGAGAGGAGTCAGCCCCAGCATTTT.